This TCR beta chain was found in a study of T cells in Graves' hyperthyroidism and ophthalmopathy. TCR beta CDR3 regions were amplified from RNA transcripts. RT-PCR in the first round (using the HTBI primer set) targeted the TCR CDR3. TCRdb reprocessed the multiplex PCR reads via MiXCR and lists one record per CDR3 protein. Counted here are 600,000 to 750,000 distinct CDR3 sequences, 15% to 20% occurring once; the ten biggest clones make up around 16%. This clonotype was observed a few times. Its antigen is not known. Study-wide findings and caveats: The model predicted ophthalmopathy a median around six months before onset.

The germline V gene encodes CDR1 ENHRY and CDR2 SYGVKD. This CDR3 is 13 amino acids long. V dropped 3 bases and J dropped 5 bases, with 8 bases sitting between them. A lack of ophthalmopathy progression within 18 months defined stable Graves' hyperthyroidism. The sequencing input was blood. The V gene is TRBV10-3, the J gene TRBJ1-5; D is undetermined. This TCR derives from a man aged 50-59 years with Graves' hyperthyroidism. The CDR3: CAISDPRDQPQHF. CDR3 DNA sequence: TGTGCCATCAGTGATCCGAGGGATCAGCCCCAGCATTTT.